Detailed here is one T cell receptor (beta chain). What it binds is not known. The assay was immunoSEQ multiplex PCR, and TCRdb's table has in-frame clones only and misses some. This table has around 100,000 clones, roughly 86% appearing once. This specimen comes from a study of T cell responses to AZD1222 COVID-19 vaccine. Findings and limits, study-wide: Donors skewed white British and female; clonal diversity was possibly underestimated. Repertoire samples came only from after the peak T cell response. Just a handful of people given AZD1222 tested seropositive at baseline.

Looked up from germline, CDR1 is SGHDT and CDR2 is YYEEEE. V gave up 3 bases and J gave up 2 bases, with 9 bases separating them. The length of the CDR3 is 14 residues. The sequencing used peripheral blood, collected 28 days after the second dose of the MenACWY control vaccine. The receptor was isolated from an adult who received the MenACWY meningococcal vaccine as a control. The V gene is TRBV5-6, the J gene TRBJ1-3; TRBD1 might be the D (6 bases). The chain's CDR3 is CASSSTGTGNTIYF. The DNA of the CDR3 is TGTGCCAGCAGCTCGACAGGAACTGGAAACACCATATATTTT.